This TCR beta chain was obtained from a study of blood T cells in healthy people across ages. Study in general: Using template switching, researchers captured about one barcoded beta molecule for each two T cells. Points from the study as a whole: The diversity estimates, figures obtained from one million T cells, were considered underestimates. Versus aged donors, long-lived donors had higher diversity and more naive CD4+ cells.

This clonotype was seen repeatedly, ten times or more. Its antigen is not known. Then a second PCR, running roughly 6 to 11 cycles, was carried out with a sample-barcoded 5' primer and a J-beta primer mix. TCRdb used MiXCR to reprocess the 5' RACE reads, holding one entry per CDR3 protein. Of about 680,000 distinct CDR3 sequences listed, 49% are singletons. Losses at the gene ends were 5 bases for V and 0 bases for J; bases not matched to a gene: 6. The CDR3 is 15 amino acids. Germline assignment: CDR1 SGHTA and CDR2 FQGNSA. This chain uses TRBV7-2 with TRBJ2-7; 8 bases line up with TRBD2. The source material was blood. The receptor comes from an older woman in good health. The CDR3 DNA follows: TGTGCCAGCAGCAGGCCTAGCGGGCGCTCCTACGAGCAGTACTTC. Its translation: CASSRPSGRSYEQYF. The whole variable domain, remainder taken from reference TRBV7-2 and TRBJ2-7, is GAGVSQSPSNKVTEKGKDVELRCDPISGHTALYWYRQSLGQGLEFLIYFQGNSAPDKSGLPSDRFSAERTGGSVSTLTIQRTQQEDSAVYLCASSRPSGRSYEQYFGPGTRLTVT.